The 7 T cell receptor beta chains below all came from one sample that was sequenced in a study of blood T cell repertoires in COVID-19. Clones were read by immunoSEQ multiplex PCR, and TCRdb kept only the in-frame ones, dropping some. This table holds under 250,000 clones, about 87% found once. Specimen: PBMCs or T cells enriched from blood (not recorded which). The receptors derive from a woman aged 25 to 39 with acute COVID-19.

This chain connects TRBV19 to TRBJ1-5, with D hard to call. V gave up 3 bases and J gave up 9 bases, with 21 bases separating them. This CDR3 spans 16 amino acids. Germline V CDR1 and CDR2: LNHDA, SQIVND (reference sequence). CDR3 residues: CASSISRIASVGPQHF. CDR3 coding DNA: TGTGCCAGTAGTATTTCCAGGATTGCGTCGGTGGGGCCCCAGCATTTT.

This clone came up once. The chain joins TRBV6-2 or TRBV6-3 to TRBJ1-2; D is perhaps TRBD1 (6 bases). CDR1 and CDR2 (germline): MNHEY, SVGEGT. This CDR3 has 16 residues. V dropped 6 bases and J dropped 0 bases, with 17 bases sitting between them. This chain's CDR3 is CASSHIDRTSNYGYTF. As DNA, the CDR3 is TGTGCCAGCAGCCATATCGACAGGACTTCTAACTATGGCTACACCTTC.

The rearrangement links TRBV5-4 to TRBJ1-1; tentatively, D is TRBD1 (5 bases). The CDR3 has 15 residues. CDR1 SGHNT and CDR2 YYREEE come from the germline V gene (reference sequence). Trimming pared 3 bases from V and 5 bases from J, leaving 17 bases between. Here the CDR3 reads CASSSIGAKGTEAFF. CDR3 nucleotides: TGTGCCAGCAGCTCAATAGGGGCGAAAGGGACTGAAGCTTTCTTT.

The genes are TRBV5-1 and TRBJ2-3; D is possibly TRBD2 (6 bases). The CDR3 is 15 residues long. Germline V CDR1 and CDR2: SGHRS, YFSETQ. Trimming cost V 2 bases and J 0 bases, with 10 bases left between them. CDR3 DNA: TGCGCCAGCAGCTTAAGCGGGCCGAGCACAGATACGCAGTATTTT. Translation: CASSLSGPSTDTQYF.

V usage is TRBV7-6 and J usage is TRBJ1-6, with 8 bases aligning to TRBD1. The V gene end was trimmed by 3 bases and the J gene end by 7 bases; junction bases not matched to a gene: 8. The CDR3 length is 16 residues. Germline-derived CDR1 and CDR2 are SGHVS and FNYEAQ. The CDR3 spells CASSLGLQGENSPLHF. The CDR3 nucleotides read TGTGCCAGCAGCTTGGGACTACAGGGGGAGAATTCACCCCTCCACTTT.

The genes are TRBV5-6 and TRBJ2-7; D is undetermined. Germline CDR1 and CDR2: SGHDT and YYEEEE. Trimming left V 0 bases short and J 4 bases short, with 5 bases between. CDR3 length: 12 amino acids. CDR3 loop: CASSLEPYEQYF. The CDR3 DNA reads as TGTGCCAGCAGCTTGGAGCCGTACGAGCAGTACTTC.

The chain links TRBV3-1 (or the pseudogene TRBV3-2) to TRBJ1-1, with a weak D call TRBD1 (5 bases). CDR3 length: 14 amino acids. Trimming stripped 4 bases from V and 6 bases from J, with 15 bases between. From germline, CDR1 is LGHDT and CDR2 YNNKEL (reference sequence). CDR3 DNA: TGTGCCAGCAGCCCGGGACTTAATGCCGCTGAAGCTTTCTTT. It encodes CASSPGLNAAEAFF.